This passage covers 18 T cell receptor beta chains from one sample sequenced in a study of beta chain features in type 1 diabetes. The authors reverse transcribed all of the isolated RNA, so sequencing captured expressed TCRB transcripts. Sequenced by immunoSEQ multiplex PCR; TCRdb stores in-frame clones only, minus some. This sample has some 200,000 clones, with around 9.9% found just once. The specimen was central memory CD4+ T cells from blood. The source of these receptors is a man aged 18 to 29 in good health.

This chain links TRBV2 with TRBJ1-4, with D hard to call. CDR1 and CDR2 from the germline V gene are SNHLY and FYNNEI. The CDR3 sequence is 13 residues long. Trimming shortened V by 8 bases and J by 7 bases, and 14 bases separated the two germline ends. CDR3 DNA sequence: TGTGCCAGCTCCGGTGACGGATCTGAAAAACTGTTTTTT. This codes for CASSGDGSEKLFF.

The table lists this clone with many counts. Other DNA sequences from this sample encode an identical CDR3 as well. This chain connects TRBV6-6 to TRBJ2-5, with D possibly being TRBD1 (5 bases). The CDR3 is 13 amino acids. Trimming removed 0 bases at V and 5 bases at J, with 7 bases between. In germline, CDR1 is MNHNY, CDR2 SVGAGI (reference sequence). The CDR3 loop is CASSYSKGETQYF. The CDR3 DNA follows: TGTGCCAGCAGTTACTCGAAGGGGGAGACCCAGTACTTC.

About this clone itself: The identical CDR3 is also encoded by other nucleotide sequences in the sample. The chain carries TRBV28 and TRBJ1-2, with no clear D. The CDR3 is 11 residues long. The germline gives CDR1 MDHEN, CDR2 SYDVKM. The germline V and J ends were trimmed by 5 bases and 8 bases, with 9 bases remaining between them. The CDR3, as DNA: TGTGCCAGCAGTCTCAGTAGGGGCTACACCTTC. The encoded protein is CASSLSRGYTF.

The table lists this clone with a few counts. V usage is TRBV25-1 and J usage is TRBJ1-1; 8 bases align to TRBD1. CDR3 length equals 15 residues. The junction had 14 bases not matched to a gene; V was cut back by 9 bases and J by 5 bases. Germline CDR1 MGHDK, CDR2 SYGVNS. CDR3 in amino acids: CASRGGQAGGTEAFF. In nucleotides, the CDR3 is TGTGCCAGTCGCGGGGGACAGGCGGGTGGGACTGAAGCTTTCTTT.

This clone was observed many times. The CDR3 coding sequence is TGCGCCAGCAGCCAGGATGGGACTAGCGGCAGCTCCTACAATGAGCAGTTCTTC. Its protein is CASSQDGTSGSSYNEQFF. The chain carries TRBV4-3 and TRBJ2-1, with 11 nucleotides matching TRBD2. The CDR3 is 18 residues long. The V segment lost 3 bases and the J segment 0 bases; nucleotides outside the gene matches: 7. Germline V gene data show CDR1 as LGHNA and CDR2 as YSLEER.

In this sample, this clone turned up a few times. CDR3 sequence reads: CASSYRGEAFF. CDR3 bases: TGTGCCAGCAGTTACAGGGGTGAAGCTTTCTTT. V gene TRBV6-5 combines with J gene TRBJ1-1, with TRBD1 as a possible D gene (5 bases). CDR1 and CDR2 (germline): MNHEY, SVGAGI. This CDR3 is 11 amino acids long. V dropped 2 bases and J dropped 7 bases, with 5 bases sitting between them.

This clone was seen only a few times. CDR3 bases: TGCAGCGTTGTCTTGGCAGGGGGCGCGAGGGAGACCCAGTACTTC. This encodes CSVVLAGGARETQYF. V gene TRBV29-1 combines with J gene TRBJ2-5; the match to TRBD1 covers 8 bases. CDR1 is SQVTM and CDR2 is ANQGSEA in the germline V gene. CDR3 length: 15 residues. V was clipped by 4 bases and J by 5 bases; unmatched bases: 12.

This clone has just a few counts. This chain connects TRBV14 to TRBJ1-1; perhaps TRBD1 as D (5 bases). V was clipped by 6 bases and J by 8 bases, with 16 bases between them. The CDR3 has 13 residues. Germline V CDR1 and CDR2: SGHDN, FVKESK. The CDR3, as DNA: TGTGCCAGCAGGCAGTCAGGGATTTGGGAAGCTTTCTTT. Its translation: CASRQSGIWEAFF.

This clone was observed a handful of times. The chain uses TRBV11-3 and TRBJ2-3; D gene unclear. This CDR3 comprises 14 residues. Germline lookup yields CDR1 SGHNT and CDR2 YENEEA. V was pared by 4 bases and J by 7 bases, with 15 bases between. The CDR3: CASSSDRLGYTQYF. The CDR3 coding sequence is TGTGCCAGCAGCTCCGACCGACTCGGGTATACGCAGTATTTT.

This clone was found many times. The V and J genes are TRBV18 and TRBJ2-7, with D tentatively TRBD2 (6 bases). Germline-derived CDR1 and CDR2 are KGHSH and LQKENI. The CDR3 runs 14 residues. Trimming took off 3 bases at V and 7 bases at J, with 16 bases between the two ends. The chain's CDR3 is CASSPGQGGVEQYF. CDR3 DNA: TGTGCCAGCTCACCGGGCCAGGGCGGGGTGGAGCAGTACTTC.

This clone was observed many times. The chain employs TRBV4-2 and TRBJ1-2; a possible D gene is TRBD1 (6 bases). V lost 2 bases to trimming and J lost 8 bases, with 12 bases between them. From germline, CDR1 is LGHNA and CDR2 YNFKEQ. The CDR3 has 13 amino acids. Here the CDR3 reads CASSQSGDSGYTF. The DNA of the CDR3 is TGTGCCAGCAGCCAATCAGGGGATAGCGGCTACACCTTC.

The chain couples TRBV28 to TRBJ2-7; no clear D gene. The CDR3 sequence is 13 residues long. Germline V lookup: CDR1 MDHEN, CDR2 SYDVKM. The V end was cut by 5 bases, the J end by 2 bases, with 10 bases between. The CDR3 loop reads CASSPRRAYEQYF. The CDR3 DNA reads TGTGCCAGCAGTCCCCGCCGGGCCTACGAGCAGTACTTC.

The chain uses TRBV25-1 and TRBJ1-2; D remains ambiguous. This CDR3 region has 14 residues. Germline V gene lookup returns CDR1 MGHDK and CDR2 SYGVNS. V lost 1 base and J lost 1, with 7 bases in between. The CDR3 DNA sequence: TGTGCCAGCAGTGAATCCGGGTTTAACTATGGCTACACCTTC. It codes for CASSESGFNYGYTF.

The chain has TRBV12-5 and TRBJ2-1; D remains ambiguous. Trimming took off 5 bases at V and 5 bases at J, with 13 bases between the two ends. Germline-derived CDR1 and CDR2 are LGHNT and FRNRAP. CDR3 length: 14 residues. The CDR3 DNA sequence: TGTGCTAGTGGTCCCTCCCATCAAGACAATGAGCAGTTCTTC. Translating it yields CASGPSHQDNEQFF.

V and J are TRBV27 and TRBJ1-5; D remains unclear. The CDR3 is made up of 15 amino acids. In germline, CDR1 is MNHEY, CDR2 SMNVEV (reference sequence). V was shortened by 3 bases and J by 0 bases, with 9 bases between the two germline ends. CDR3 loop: CASSFGRNSNQPQHF. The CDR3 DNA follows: TGTGCCAGCAGTTTCGGACGGAATAGCAATCAGCCCCAGCATTTT.

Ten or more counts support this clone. The CDR3: CASSSRDRLEQYF. The CDR3 DNA is TGTGCCAGCAGCTCCCGGGACCGCCTGGAGCAGTACTTC. The chain recombines TRBV7-9 with TRBJ2-7, with D possibly being TRBD1 or TRBD2 (5 bases each). CDR3 size: 13 residues. CDR1 is SEHNR, CDR2 FQNEAQ, per germline (reference sequence). The V end was cut by 4 bases, the J end by 7 bases, with 14 bases between.

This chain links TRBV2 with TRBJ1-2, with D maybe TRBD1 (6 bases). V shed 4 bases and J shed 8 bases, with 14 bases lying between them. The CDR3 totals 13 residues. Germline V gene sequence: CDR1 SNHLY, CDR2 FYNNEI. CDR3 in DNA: TGTGCCAGCAGTGTTAACAGGGTGGGAGGCTACACCTTC. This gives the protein CASSVNRVGGYTF. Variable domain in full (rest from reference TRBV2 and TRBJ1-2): EPEVTQTPSHQVTQMGQEVILRCVPISNHLYFYWYRQILGQKVEFLVSFYNNEISEKSEIFDDQFSVERPDGSNFTLKIRSTKLEDSAMYFCASSVNRVGGYTFGSGTRLTVV.

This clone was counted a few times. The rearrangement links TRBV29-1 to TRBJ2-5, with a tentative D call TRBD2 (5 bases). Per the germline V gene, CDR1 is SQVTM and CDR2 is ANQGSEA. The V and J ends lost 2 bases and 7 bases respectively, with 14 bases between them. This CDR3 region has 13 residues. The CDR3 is CSVELVNGGTQYF. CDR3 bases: TGCAGCGTTGAACTAGTCAACGGAGGGACCCAGTACTTC. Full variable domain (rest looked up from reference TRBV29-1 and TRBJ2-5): SAVISQKPSRDICQRGTSLTIQCQVDSQVTMMFWYRQQPGQSLTLIATANQGSEATYESGFVIDKFPISRPNLTFSTLTVSNMSPEDSSIYLCSVELVNGGTQYFGPGTRLLVL.